This record covers a single T cell receptor (beta chain). The antigen it binds to is not known. Base qualities were left out, and no much larger clone turns up one base away. The data were taken from a study of shared T cell receptors in the human thymus (dated by TCRdb to about 2021). Study-wide context: The study examined how self-reactive, shared T-cell receptor alpha chains are generated in the human thymus.

Library creation used the immunoSEQ multiplex PCR assay. TCRdb retrieved this table from immuneACCESS and kept in-frame rearrangements only. Not all clones are present; in checked studies, unresolved V genes account for under half, and no reason is known for the remainder. The sample profile shows approximately 730,000 clones; approximately 85% of them were found once. The ten largest clones represent roughly 0.01% of the sample. CDR1 is given as MNHEY and CDR2 as SVGAGI, both from the germline V gene. V lost 7 bases and J lost 1 base; the stretch between them is 13 bases long. The CDR3 goes from the cysteine to the phenylalanine over 14 residues. The sequence is cut down to CDR3 DNA, 42 bases in frame from base 1. This sample was shared with a second study, whose subject was human thymus T cells. As the second study states: The donors were immunologically healthy infants in Finland who had open corrective cardiac surgery for congenital heart defects. The thymus tissue came from surgical resects taken out during corrective cardiac surgery. Both the thymic and the peripheral blood repertoires appeared to show biased V and J gene segment usage. According to the related research, thymic TCR repertoires were highly overlapping among unrelated individuals. The study characterized TCR alpha and beta repertoires from under ten infant thymus samples and a few related peripheral blood samples. Donor ages ranging from roughly 6 to 244 days were recorded, and six or seven male and two female infants were included in the cohort. After being mechanically released from the tissue, thymocytes were kept at -70 degrees C in pellets of roughly 10-30 million cells. A QIAsymphony instrument was used to extract genomic DNA from the frozen cell pellets. The immunoSEQ multiplex PCR assay was used to amplify the TCRB and TCRAD loci from a standardized amount of quality-controlled genomic DNA. Amplicons spanned the V(D)J region at a length sufficient to cover the CDR3 and identify V and J genes. Amplicon sequencing was performed on an Illumina platform through the commercial immunoSEQ service. Primer bias and sequencing errors were corrected using previously described methods, and TCRAD and TCRB definitions followed the IMGT database. The repertoires were analysed using immunoSEQ Analyzer 3.0 and VDJTools for basic statistics, V/J segment usage, diversity estimates, rarefaction and pairwise overlap. To estimate diversity, the Chao1, ChaoE, Efron-Thisted, Shannon and inverse Simpson indices were applied, and diversity was also estimated on datasets down-sampled to the smallest sample. For repertoire overlap, CDR3 nucleotide sequence, V gene and J gene had to match strictly, and clustering was done by Jaccard-based multidimensional scaling. On average, roughly 800,000 unique TCRB clonotypes were obtained from thymus samples, compared with 80,000 to 85,000 from blood samples.

Sequenced input: thymocytes. The rearrangement joined TRBV6-5 to TRBJ1-1, with an unclear D gene assignment. This receptor was taken from a girl under three years old with a congenital heart defect. Donor details come from another sample of the same person, matched by shared clones. The DNA sequence reads TGTGCCAGCACCGCGGACTGGGAGAACACTGAAGCTTTCTTT. Translated, this is CASTADWENTEAFF.